Below are 13 T cell receptor beta chains sequenced from a single sample in a study of cytomegalovirus exposure and HLA in healthy donors. The table came from immunoSEQ multiplex PCR; TCRdb's copy has only in-frame clones and leaves some out. The sample contains tens of thousands of clones, approximately 96% of which appear only once. The sample comprised PBMCs. Source of these receptors: a man younger than 30 in good health and CMV-seropositive.

J is TRBJ1-4 and V is TRBV5-1; perhaps TRBD1 as D (6 bases). V was pared by 4 bases and J by 8 bases, with 18 bases between. The CDR3 spans 15 residues. CDR1 and CDR2 (germline): SGHRS, YFSETQ. This CDR3 reads CASSADRFDNEKLFF. As DNA, the CDR3 is TGCGCCAGCAGCGCAGACAGGTTCGACAACGAAAAACTGTTTTTT.

V is TRBV2 and J is TRBJ1-2; D call uncertain. V was shortened by 6 bases and J by 4 bases, with 6 bases between the two germline ends. The CDR3 has 11 amino acids. The germline V gene has CDR1 SNHLY and CDR2 FYNNEI. The CDR3, as DNA: TGTGCCAGCAGCTTGAGCTATGGCTACACCTTC. It encodes CASSLSYGYTF.

This clone was counted once. The chain carries TRBV5-1 and TRBJ2-7; 9 nucleotides agree with TRBD2. Looked up from germline, CDR1 is SGHRS and CDR2 is YFSETQ. The CDR3 contains 15 residues. V shed 6 bases, J shed 0 bases, and the junction held 7 bases outside the gene matches. Here the CDR3 reads CASTPTSGSSYEQYF. In DNA form, the CDR3 reads TGCGCCAGCACCCCAACTAGCGGGTCCTCCTACGAGCAGTACTTC.

The J gene is TRBJ2-2, the V gene TRBV5-1, with no clear D. Germline V gene sequence: CDR1 SGHRS, CDR2 YFSETQ. This CDR3 comprises 14 residues. The V and J ends lost 9 bases and 3 bases respectively, with 15 bases between them. CDR3 region: CATASRRDTGELFF. The CDR3 DNA is TGCGCCACCGCTTCGCGACGGGACACCGGGGAGCTGTTTTTT.

This rearrangement joins TRBV6-6 to TRBJ2-7; 9 bases are shared with TRBD1. The CDR3 has 14 amino acids. J gave up 5 bases and V 7 bases, and 9 bases lay outside the gene matches. In germline, CDR1 is MNHNY, CDR2 SVGAGI (reference sequence). Written as DNA, the CDR3 is TGTGCCAGCAACCCGGGACAGGGCTTAAACGAGCAGTACTTC. Translated, it gives CASNPGQGLNEQYF.

This chain links TRBV29-1 with TRBJ1-1; 8 bases match TRBD1. Unmatched junction bases numbered 4, after V lost 6 bases and J lost 4 bases. Looked up from germline, CDR1 is SQVTM and CDR2 is ANQGSEA. The CDR3 spans 12 residues. CDR3 protein: CSVGQGATEAFF. CDR3 DNA sequence: TGCAGCGTCGGACAGGGAGCCACTGAAGCTTTCTTT. Supplemented by reference TRBV29-1 and TRBJ1-1, the full variable domain reads SAVISQKPSRDICQRGTSLTIQCQVDSQVTMMFWYRQQPGQSLTLIATANQGSEATYESGFVIDKFPISRPNLTFSTLTVSNMSPEDSSIYLCSVGQGATEAFFGQGTRLTVV.

This clone has only one observation. The chain uses TRBV7-9 and TRBJ2-1; D unclear. V was trimmed by 1 base and J by 8 bases, leaving 9 bases between them. The germline V gene encodes CDR1 SEHNR and CDR2 FQNEAQ (reference sequence). This CDR3 is built from 13 residues. CDR3 coding DNA: TGTGCCAGCAGCTTAGGAGAGAGCGATGAGCAGTTCTTC. Protein sequence: CASSLGESDEQFF.

As DNA, the CDR3 is TGTGCCAGTTGGGGACAGTTTTTATCGTCGCAGTACTTC. The encoded protein is CASWGQFLSSQYF. The chain has TRBV19 and TRBJ2-7, with 7 bases fitting TRBD1. CDR1 is LNHDA, CDR2 SQIVND, per germline (reference sequence). This CDR3 comprises 13 residues. J was trimmed by 9 bases and V by 8 bases; bases with no gene match: 13.

This clone was recorded once. The chain combines TRBV19 with TRBJ2-4; 7 positions agree with TRBD1. The germline V gene has CDR1 LNHDA and CDR2 SQIVND (reference sequence). Trimming took 4 bases from V and 0 from J; bases not matched to a gene: 6. This CDR3 spans 16 amino acids. The CDR3 protein is CASSNRGELAKNIQYF. CDR3 bases: TGTGCCAGTAGTAACAGGGGCGAGCTAGCCAAAAACATTCAGTACTTC. The entire variable domain, with the rest obtained from reference TRBV19 and TRBJ2-4, is as follows: DGGITQSPKYLFRKEGQNVTLSCEQNLNHDAMYWYRQDPGQGLRLIYYSQIVNDFQKGDIAEGYSVSREKKESFPLTVTSAQKNPTAFYLCASSNRGELAKNIQYFGAGTRLSVL.

The CDR3 DNA follows: TGCGCCAGCAGTTTGAGGCAGGGAGGGGATACGCAGTATTTT. Protein: CASSLRQGGDTQYF. The gene calls are TRBV5-1 and TRBJ2-3, with 7 nucleotides matching TRBD2. Trimming cost V 5 bases and J 6 bases; bases outside gene matches: 9. Germline V gene sequence: CDR1 SGHRS, CDR2 YFSETQ. The CDR3 is 14 amino acids.

CDR3 region: CASSPGRASKNWGTQYF. CDR3 in DNA: TGTGCCAGCAGCCCTGGCCGGGCTAGCAAGAACTGGGGTACGCAGTATTTT. V and J are TRBV11-2 and TRBJ2-3, with D maybe TRBD2 (5 bases). This CDR3 spans 17 amino acids. CDR1 SGHAT and CDR2 FQNNGV come from the germline V gene. The ends were cut back, 5 bases at V and 8 bases at J, with 26 bases in the middle.

V is TRBV11-2 and J is TRBJ2-1; D perhaps matches TRBD2 (6 bases). The V gene lost 6 bases and the J gene lost 0 bases, with 15 bases spanning the gap. In germline, CDR1 is SGHAT, CDR2 FQNNGV. This CDR3 comprises 16 residues. The DNA for the CDR3 is TGTGCCAGCAGACAAGCGGGCCGAAGCTCCTACAATGAGCAGTTCTTC. Residues: CASRQAGRSSYNEQFF.

The chain carries TRBV6-5 and TRBJ1-2; D is possibly TRBD1 (5 bases). Between the trimmed V and J ends, which lost 2 bases and 8 bases, there was a span of 15 bases. Germline CDR1 reads MNHEY; CDR2 reads SVGAGI. The CDR3 totals 14 residues. In nucleotides, the CDR3 is TGTGCCAGCAGTTACGGAGGGGCCATGTTCGGCTACACCTTC. Translated, it gives CASSYGGAMFGYTF.